These 5 T cell receptor beta chains originate from one sample sequenced in a study of early T cells in non-severe SARS-CoV-2 infection (dated by TCRdb to about 2021). Library method: 5' RACE. Sequencing instrument: NextSeq 500. TCRdb trimmed public reads at Q25 via fastp, called clones via MiXCR and kept in-frame beta chains. Every entry covers one CDR3 protein and lists the most common genes and DNA from its rows. The sample table records tens of thousands of distinct CDR3 sequences; around 13% of these occur just once. Around 3.6% of the sample belongs to the ten largest clones. Here the sequenced sample was whole blood, taken at baseline. The receptors here all came from an adult who was a healthcare worker with PCR-confirmed SARS-CoV-2 infection or an uninfected control (not recorded which).

The chain carries TRBV7-3 and TRBJ2-1, with 10 bases lining up with TRBD2. Germline V gives CDR1 SGHTA, CDR2 FQGTGA. Trimming took 3 bases from V and 5 from J; bases not matched to a gene: 4. The CDR3 runs to 15 residues. The CDR3 sequence is CASSFWGTSDNEQFF. The CDR3 DNA follows: TGTGCCAGCAGCTTTTGGGGGACTAGCGACAATGAGCAGTTCTTC.

This clonotype has a handful of counts. The J gene is TRBJ2-2, the V gene TRBV12-3 or TRBV12-4; maybe TRBD2 (5 bases). V lost 1 base to trimming and J lost 1 base, with 7 bases between them. The CDR3 covers 15 residues. CDR3 in DNA: TGTGCCAGCAGTTTAGGTAGCGTGAACACCGGGGAGCTGTTTTTT. Translating it yields CASSLGSVNTGELFF.

The gene calls are TRBV27 and TRBJ1-1; D may be TRBD1 (5 bases). The CDR3 has 14 amino acids. Trimming cost V 11 bases and J 4 bases, with 20 bases left between them. Germline V gene sequence: CDR1 MNHEY, CDR2 SMNVEV (reference sequence). The CDR3, as DNA: TGTGCCCCTGATTACGGCAGGGATGCCACTGAAGCTTTCTTT. Protein product: CAPDYGRDATEAFF.

This clonotype has a count of ten or more. V gene TRBV28 combines with J gene TRBJ2-1, with 7 bases matching TRBD2. With V trimmed by 2 bases and J by 4 bases, 17 bases remained unmatched. The CDR3 length is 19 residues. Germline V gene data show CDR1 as MDHEN and CDR2 as SYDVKM. The CDR3 region is CASSLNLAAGGGSYNEQFF. The CDR3 DNA is TGTGCCAGCAGTTTAAACCTAGCGGCAGGAGGAGGGTCATACAATGAGCAGTTCTTC.

This clonotype was seen more than once but under ten times. CDR3 sequence (DNA): TGTGCCAGCTCTCGTTTAGGAACGCAAGAGACCCAGTACTTC. This encodes CASSRLGTQETQYF. The chain recombines TRBV18 with TRBJ2-5; no definite D call. Germline V CDR1 and CDR2: KGHSH, LQKENI. Trimming removed 6 bases from V and 2 bases from J, with 13 bases in between. The CDR3 totals 14 residues.